Detailed here is one T cell receptor (beta chain). Its antigen is currently not known. Qualities for individual bases were not recorded, and no much larger clone is one base off. In Seattle, one collaborating source enrolled patients while the infection was active and tracked those patients longitudinally over the course of disease. The collaborating institutions used their own protocols to collect whole blood in K2EDTA tubes. For TCRbeta analysis, collaborator samples were shipped as frozen whole blood, as isolated PBMCs, or as DNA extracted from either sample type. The data were taken from a study of blood T cell repertoires in COVID-19 (TCRdb year 2020). Regarding the research as a whole: Samples from collaborators originated in the United States, Italy and Spain and spanned both the acute and convalescent phases of COVID-19. The prospective study material was composed of cDNA or gDNA derived from T cells, B-cell-depleted T cells, or PBMCs. Deeply sampled blood TCRbeta repertoires from subjects exposed to, actively infected with, or recovered from COVID-19 were included in the dataset. The repertoires were released in a freely available public database intended as a resource for research on the immune response to SARS-CoV-2. The samples were drawn from two sources: the first 160 participants of the ongoing ImmuneRACE study, and 950 to 1,500 subjects contributed by 6 global collaborators. Sample metadata almost always included a de-identified subject ID, COVID-19 status, age in years and sex. Where available, HLA class I and class II types were obtained from metadata supplied by the sample provider rather than from assay-based typing.

Here is what the overall study found, with its caveats: The quantity of clinical and demographic metadata differed by source and by participant and was supplied without curation.

The immunoSEQ Assay, a bias-controlled multiplex PCR, was used to amplify TCRbeta CDR3 regions from genomic DNA. In the paper's pipeline: Nucleated cell counts per sample were estimated from amplification of reference gene primers within the assay. To quantify the absolute abundance of each unique TCRbeta CDR3 rearrangement, sequence reads were collapsed and filtered. For each sample, productive Simpson clonality was calculated by taking the square root of Simpson's diversity index across productive rearrangements. TCRdb stores this immuneACCESS table with in-frame sequences only. Part of the clones is absent; in the studies checked, under half of the shortfall reflects unresolved V genes, and no reason is known for the rest. The V and J calls and clone size were taken over from that table, and D and trimming were inferred from the DNA. The sample table records 150,000 to 200,000 clones; 75% to 90% of these occur just once. 6% to 8% of the sample is taken by the ten largest.

The sequencing sample was made of peripheral blood. This TCR came from a woman in her seventies with COVID-19, enrolled during active disease.

In nucleotide form, the sequence is TGTGCCAGCAGCTTTCAGGGGGCGCGGAACACCGGGGAGCTGTTTTTT. The resulting protein is CASSFQGARNTGELFF. The chain is made from TRBV7-3 and TRBJ2-2, with 8 middle bases fitting TRBD1. Germline trimming amounts to 3 bases on V and 1 base on J, with 4 as the count of junction bases outside the gene matches. Based on the germline V gene, the CDR1 and CDR2 sequences are SGHTA and FQGTGA. The CDR3, cysteine through phenylalanine, is 16 amino acids long. Only CDR3 DNA is held: 48 bases, read in frame from base 1.